This TCR beta chain was found in a study of radiotherapy plus CTLA-4 blockade in lung cancer. As for the study in general: Objective responses arose in around a sixth of patients, and over 25% experienced disease control.

Profiling relied on immunoSEQ multiplex PCR, and the TCRdb table lists in-frame clones only, not all of them. The sample holds about 77,000 clones; roughly four fifths are singletons and the top ten take over 9%. Findings of the study overall: Radiotherapy plus ipilimumab was followed by expansion in blood of tumor-derived TCR clones.

V lost 6 bases, J lost 1 base, and 8 bases lay in between. The CDR3 loop spans 13 amino acids. Germline lookup yields CDR1 SEHNR and CDR2 FQNEAQ (reference sequence). With regard to this clone: Its antigen is unidentified.

Focal radiation plus CTLA-4 blockade with ipilimumab was administered to patients who had chemo-refractory metastatic non-small-cell lung cancer. This receptor was obtained from a human donor with non-small cell lung cancer whose response to radiotherapy plus ipilimumab could not be evaluated. The chain is built from TRBV7-9 and TRBJ2-3, with a possible D match to TRBD2 (6 bases). The material sequenced was peripheral blood, taken from a patient treated with radiotherapy plus ipilimumab. The DNA for the CDR3 is TGTGCCAGCAGGGGGGGTGGCACAGATACGCAGTATTTT. Its translation: CASRGGGTDTQYF.